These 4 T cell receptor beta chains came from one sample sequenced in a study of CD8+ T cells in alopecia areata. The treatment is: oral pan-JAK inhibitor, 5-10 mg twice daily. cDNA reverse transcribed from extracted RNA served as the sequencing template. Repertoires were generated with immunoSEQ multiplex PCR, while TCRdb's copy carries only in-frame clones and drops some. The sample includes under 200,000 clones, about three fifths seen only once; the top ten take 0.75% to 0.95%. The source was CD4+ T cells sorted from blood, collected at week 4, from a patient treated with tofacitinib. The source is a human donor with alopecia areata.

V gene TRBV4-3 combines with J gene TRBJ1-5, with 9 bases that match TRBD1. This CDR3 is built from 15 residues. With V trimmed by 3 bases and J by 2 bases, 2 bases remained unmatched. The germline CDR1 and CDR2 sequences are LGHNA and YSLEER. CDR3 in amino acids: CASSQTGGGNQPQHF. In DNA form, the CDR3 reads TGCGCCAGCAGCCAGACAGGGGGGGGCAATCAGCCCCAGCATTTT.

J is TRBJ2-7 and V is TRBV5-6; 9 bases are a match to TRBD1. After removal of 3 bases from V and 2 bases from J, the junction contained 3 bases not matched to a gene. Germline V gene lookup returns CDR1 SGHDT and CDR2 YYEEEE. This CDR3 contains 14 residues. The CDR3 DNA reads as TGTGCCAGCAGCTGGGGGACAGGGACCTACGAGCAGTACTTC. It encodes CASSWGTGTYEQYF.

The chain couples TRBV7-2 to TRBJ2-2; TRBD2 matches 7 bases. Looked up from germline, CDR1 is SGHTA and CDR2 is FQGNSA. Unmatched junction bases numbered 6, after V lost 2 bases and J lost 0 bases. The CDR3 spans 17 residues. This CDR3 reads CASSLNREVSNTGELFF. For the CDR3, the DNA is TGTGCCAGCAGCTTAAACCGGGAGGTTTCGAACACCGGGGAGCTGTTTTTT.

Written as DNA, the CDR3 is TGCAGCGTTGAGGGACAGTACAATGAGCAGTTCTTC. Protein: CSVEGQYNEQFF. The chain combines TRBV29-1 with TRBJ2-1; 7 bases match TRBD1. J lost 4 bases, V lost 3 bases, and 0 bases had no gene match. CDR1 is SQVTM, CDR2 ANQGSEA, per germline. The CDR3 is 12 amino acids.